The present entry profiles one TCR beta chain with its context. What this receptor recognizes is not known. It has no much larger one-base neighbor in the sample; base qualities were not kept. Taken from the germline V gene, the CDR1 and CDR2 loops are KGHSH and LQKENI. Trimming costs V 6 bases and J 5 bases, and their ends lie 19 bases apart. Spanning cysteine to phenylalanine, the CDR3 consists of 15 amino acids. CDR3 DNA is the only sequence kept; it has 45 bases, read in frame from the first base. To count as naive, T cells had to be viable CD3+CD4+ or CD3+CD8+ cells with a CCR7+CD45RA+CD45RO-CD95-CD27+CD28+ profile. On the day of marrow donation, related bone marrow donors gave peripheral blood samples. Peripheral blood and bone marrow mononuclear cells were isolated by Ficoll-Hypaque density centrifugation and were cryopreserved. CD4+ and CD8+ T cells, including naive and memory subsets, were sorted by FACS on a FACSAria II.

Genomic DNA was used for TRB sequencing, which was performed with the immunoSEQ assay at survey resolution or with the hsTCRB kit. Under the source paper's analysis protocol: The immunoSEQ software was used for initial read processing, and the LymphoSeq R package was used for repertoire analyses. Clonality was calculated as 1 minus normalized Shannon entropy, and the Gini coefficient was also calculated for each TRB dataset. Phenotypes of unsorted samples were inferred by mapping TRB sequences from sorted subsets of the recipient or donor onto unsorted samples of the same recipient. Sourced from immuneACCESS, this table was stored by TCRdb with only in-frame sequences that have V and J called. A share of the clones is absent; for the studies checked, an unresolved V gene accounts for under half, and the remainder has no known explanation. V and J calls and clone size are copied from that table; D and trimming were computed from the DNA. In all, the sample holds tens of thousands of clones, and about 97% of those were seen once. Together, the top ten hold 0.1% to 0.15% of the sample.

These data belong to a study of T cells after posttransplantation cyclophosphamide (dated by TCRdb to the mid-2010s). About the investigation overall: Using TRB sequencing, the study followed how the T cell repertoire reconstituted after myeloablative bone marrow transplantation in which posttransplantation cyclophosphamide served as GVHD prophylaxis. Samples from about 33 PTCy-treated patients, along with samples from some 17 of their related bone marrow donors, underwent antigen receptor sequencing. Public TRB sequences were checked against a database of over 3,500 sequences associated with responses to pathogens, tumor antigens, self-antigens and alloantigens. Because TRA and TRB clonality were tightly correlated in 9 samples, subsequent TCR analyses were focused on TRB only. Up to about 3 additional blood samples from 2 to 5.2 years after transplant were also TRB-sequenced in 3 patients, as was pretransplant blood from 4 patients. TRB sequencing was performed on blood from all 35 or so PTCy patients with 1-year posttransplant specimens.

Paper-wide results and their limitations: At 1-2 months, donor-recipient similarity was low but rose over the first year, and the later blood repertoires were often dominated by donor CD8+ memory clones. Across around 48 patients, recipient CMV seropositivity and CMV reactivation were highly associated with TRB clonality; PTCy diversity was similar to CNI/methotrexate controls. The TRB repertoires of T cells infiltrating skin or the GI tract showed only limited overlap with the TRB repertoires found in blood.

The rearranged segments are TRBV18 and TRBJ2-5; TRBD2 is possibly the D segment (5 matching bases). This receptor was identified in a man between 45 and 60 years old in good health, CMV-negative, and a related stem cell transplant donor. Sequencing was performed on naive CD4+ T cells sorted from PBMCs. At the DNA level, the sequence is TGTGCCAGCTCCCCCCGGACCGGAACGGGGGAGACCCAGTACTTC. The resulting protein is CASSPRTGTGETQYF.